The 5 T cell receptor beta chains below all came from one sample that was sequenced in a study of T cells of healthy individuals. TCRdb itself ran the 5' RACE reads through MiXCR, one entry per CDR3 protein. The table lists roughly 87,000 distinct CDR3 sequences, roughly 18% of them singletons, with roughly 6.1% in the top ten. Source of these receptors: a human donor in good health.

This clonotype was seen a handful of times. The rearrangement uses TRBV18 and TRBJ1-6, with 7 bases matching TRBD1. Unmatched junction bases numbered 11, after V lost 3 bases and J lost 6 bases. CDR1 and CDR2 (germline): KGHSH, LQKENI. The CDR3 is 17 residues long. CDR3 DNA: TGTGCCAGCTCACCTAACAGGGGAGAACTGAGTAATTCACCCCTCCACTTT. Its protein product is CASSPNRGELSNSPLHF.

This clonotype was detected many times. This chain links TRBV2 with TRBJ2-4, with D perhaps assigned TRBD1 or TRBD2 (5 bases each). The V gene's germline CDR1 is SNHLY and CDR2 FYNNEI. The CDR3 has 18 amino acids. The V end lost 6 bases, the J end lost 0 bases, and 21 bases lay between the germline ends. Here the CDR3 reads CASSVPGPGDLAKNIQYF. CDR3 DNA: TGTGCCAGCAGCGTGCCGGGACCGGGTGACTTAGCCAAAAACATTCAGTACTTC.

The gene calls are TRBV28 and TRBJ2-3; TRBD2 aligns across 8 bases. Germline trimming cut 4 bases from V and 4 bases from J; bases unmatched to any gene: 10. In germline, CDR1 is MDHEN, CDR2 SYDVKM. The CDR3 runs 16 residues. The CDR3 nucleotides are TGTGCCAGCAGTTCTACAGCGGGGGTGGGTCCAGATACGCAGTATTTT. Translating it yields CASSSTAGVGPDTQYF.

This clonotype was seen a few times. CDR3 residues: CASSQVAGEDYGYTF. The CDR3 DNA follows: TGTGCCAGCAGCCAAGTGGCAGGGGAGGACTATGGCTACACCTTC. The chain combines TRBV4-2 with TRBJ1-2; D may be TRBD1 (6 bases). The ends were cut back, 1 base at V and 3 bases at J, with 12 bases in the middle. The V gene's germline CDR1 is LGHNA and CDR2 YNFKEQ. The CDR3 contains 15 residues.

A single count supports this clonotype. The rearrangement uses TRBV4-3 and TRBJ2-3, with D possibly TRBD2 on 6 matching bases. Germline CDR1 and CDR2: LGHNA and YSLEER. This CDR3 region has 16 residues. Trimming removed 0 bases at V and 1 base at J, with 11 bases between. The CDR3 sequence is CASSQERWEGTDTQYF. CDR3 DNA sequence: TGCGCCAGCAGCCAAGAAAGATGGGAGGGCACAGATACGCAGTATTTT.